A single TCR beta chain is shown here with its context. Original processing methods: Researchers report that nucleated cell counts were estimated from reference gene primer amplification. Measured with immunoSEQ multiplex PCR; TCRdb has only the in-frame clones, and not every one. That table is the source of V, J and clone size, and D and trimming were worked out from the DNA. The data contain 350,000 or so clones, about 91% of them seen just once; the ten biggest clones take up about 1.5%. The entry originates in a study of blood T cell repertoires in COVID-19. The CDR3 length is 14 residues. Germline loops: CDR1 LGHNA, CDR2 YNFKEQ. V lost 1 base and J lost 8; bases outside the gene matches: 2.

The sequenced material came from peripheral blood. The chain recombines TRBV4-2 with TRBJ1-4; TRBD1 agrees at 9 bases. The TCR originated in a woman aged 30 to 39 with COVID-19, enrolled during active disease. The CDR3 spells CASSQGTGEEKLFF. The CDR3 DNA follows: TGTGCCAGCAGCCAAGGGACAGGGGAGGAAAAACTGTTTTTT.